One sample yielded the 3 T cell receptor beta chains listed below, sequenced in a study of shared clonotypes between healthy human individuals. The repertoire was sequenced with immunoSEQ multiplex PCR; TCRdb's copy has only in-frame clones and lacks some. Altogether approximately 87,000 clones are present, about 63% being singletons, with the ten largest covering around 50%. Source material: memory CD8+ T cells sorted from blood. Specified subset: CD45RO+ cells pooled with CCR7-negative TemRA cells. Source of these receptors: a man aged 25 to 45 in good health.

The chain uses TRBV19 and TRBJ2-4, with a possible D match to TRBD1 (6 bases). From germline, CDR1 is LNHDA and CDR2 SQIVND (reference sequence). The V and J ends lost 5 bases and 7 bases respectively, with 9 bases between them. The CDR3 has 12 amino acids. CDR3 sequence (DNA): TGTGCCAGTAGTGCCGACAGGAACATTCAGTACTTC. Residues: CASSADRNIQYF.

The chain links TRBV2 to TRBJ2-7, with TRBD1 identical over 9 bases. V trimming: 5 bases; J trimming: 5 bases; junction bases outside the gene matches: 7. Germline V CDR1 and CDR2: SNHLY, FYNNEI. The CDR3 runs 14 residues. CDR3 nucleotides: TGTGCCAGCAGTTCCGACAGGGGGGACCACGAGCAGTACTTC. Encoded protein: CASSSDRGDHEQYF.

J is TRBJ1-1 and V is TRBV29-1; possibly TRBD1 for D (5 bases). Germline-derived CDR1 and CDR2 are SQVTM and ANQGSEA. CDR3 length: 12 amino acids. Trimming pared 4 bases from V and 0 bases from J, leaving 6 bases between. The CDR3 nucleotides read TGCAGCGTTGGCAGGGTGAACACTGAAGCTTTCTTT. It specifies CSVGRVNTEAFF. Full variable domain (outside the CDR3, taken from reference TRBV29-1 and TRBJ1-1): SAVISQKPSRDICQRGTSLTIQCQVDSQVTMMFWYRQQPGQSLTLIATANQGSEATYESGFVIDKFPISRPNLTFSTLTVSNMSPEDSSIYLCSVGRVNTEAFFGQGTRLTVV.